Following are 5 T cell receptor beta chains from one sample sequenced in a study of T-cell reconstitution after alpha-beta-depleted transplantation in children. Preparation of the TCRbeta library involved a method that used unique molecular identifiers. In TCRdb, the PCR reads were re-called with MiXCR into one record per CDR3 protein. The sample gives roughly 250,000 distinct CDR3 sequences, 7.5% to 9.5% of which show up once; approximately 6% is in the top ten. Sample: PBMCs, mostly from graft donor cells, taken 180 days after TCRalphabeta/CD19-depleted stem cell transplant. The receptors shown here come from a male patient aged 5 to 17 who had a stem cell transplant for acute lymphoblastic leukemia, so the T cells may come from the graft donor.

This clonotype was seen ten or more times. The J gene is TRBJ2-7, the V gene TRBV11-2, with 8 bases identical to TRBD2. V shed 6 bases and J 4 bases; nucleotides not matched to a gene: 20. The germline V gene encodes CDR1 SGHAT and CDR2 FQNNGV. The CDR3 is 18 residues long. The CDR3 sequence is CASRTTSPLREGVYEQYF. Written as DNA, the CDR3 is TGTGCCAGCAGGACAACTTCCCCTCTTCGGGAGGGAGTTTACGAGCAGTACTTC.

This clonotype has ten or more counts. The CDR3 DNA reads as TGTGCCAGCAGTCCCCCAGGTCGGAGGGGTTACACAGATACGCAGTATTTT. This codes for CASSPPGRRGYTDTQYF. The chain employs TRBV12-3 or TRBV12-4 and TRBJ2-3; D is possibly TRBD2 (6 bases). This CDR3 spans 17 amino acids. Trimming shortened V by 5 bases and J by 2 bases, and 20 bases separated the two germline ends.

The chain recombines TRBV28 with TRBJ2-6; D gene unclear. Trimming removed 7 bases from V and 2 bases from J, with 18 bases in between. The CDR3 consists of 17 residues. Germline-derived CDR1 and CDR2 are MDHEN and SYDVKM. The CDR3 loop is CASTTPNRLAGANVLTF. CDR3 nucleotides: TGTGCCAGCACCACCCCGAATCGTCTCGCTGGGGCCAACGTCCTGACTTTC.

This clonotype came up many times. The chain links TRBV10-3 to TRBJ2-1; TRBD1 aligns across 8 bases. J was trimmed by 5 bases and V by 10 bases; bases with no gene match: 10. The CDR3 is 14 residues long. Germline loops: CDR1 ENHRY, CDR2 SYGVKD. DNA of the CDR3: TGTGCCAGCCGAGACAGGGGCACACACAATGAGCAGTTCTTC. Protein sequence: CASRDRGTHNEQFF.

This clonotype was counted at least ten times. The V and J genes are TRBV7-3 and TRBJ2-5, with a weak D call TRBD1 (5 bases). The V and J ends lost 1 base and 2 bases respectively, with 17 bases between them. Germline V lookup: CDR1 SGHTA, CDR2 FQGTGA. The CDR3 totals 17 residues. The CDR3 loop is CASSLNSQTAQQETQYF. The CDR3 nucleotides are TGTGCCAGCAGCTTAAACTCCCAGACAGCTCAACAAGAGACCCAGTACTTC.